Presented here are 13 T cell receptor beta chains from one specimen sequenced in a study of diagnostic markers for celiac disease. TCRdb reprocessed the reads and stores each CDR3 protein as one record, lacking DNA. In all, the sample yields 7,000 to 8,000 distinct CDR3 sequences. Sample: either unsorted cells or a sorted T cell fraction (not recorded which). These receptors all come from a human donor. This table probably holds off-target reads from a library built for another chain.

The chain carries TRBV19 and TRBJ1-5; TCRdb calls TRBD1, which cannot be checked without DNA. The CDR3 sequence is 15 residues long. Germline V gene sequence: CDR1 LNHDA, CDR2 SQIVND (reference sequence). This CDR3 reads CASSPDTTYNQPQHF.

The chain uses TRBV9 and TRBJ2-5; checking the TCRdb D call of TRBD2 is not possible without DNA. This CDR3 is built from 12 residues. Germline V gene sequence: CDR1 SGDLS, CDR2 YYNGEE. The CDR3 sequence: CASSSGGETQYF.

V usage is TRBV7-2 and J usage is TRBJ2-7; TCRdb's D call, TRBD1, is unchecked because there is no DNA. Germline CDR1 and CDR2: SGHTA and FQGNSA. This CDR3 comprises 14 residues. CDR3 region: CASSLVGQANEQYF.

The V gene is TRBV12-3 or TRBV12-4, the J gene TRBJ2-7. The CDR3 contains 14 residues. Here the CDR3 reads CASSFLVSPYEQYF.

CDR3 protein: CASRLSETQYF. The chain is built from TRBV2 and TRBJ2-5. CDR1 and CDR2 (germline): SNHLY, FYNNEI. The CDR3 sequence is 11 residues long.

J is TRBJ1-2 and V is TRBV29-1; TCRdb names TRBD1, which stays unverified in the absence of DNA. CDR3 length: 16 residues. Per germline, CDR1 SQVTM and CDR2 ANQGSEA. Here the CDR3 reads CSVEDPGGREDYGYTF.

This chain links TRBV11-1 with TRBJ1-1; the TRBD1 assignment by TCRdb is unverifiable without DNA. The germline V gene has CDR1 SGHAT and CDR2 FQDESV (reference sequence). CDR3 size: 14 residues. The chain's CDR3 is CASSLGRGPTEAFF.

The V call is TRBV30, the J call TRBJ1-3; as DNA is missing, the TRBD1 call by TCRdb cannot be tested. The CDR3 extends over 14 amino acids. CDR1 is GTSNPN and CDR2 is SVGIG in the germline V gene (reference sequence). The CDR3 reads CAWSLGQAGNTIYF. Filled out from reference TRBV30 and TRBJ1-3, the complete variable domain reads SQTIHQWPATLVQPVGSPLSLECTVEGTSNPNLYWYRQAAGRGLQLLFYSVGIGQISSEVPQNLSASRPQDRQFILSSKKLLLSDSGFYLCAWSLGQAGNTIYFGEGSWLTVV.

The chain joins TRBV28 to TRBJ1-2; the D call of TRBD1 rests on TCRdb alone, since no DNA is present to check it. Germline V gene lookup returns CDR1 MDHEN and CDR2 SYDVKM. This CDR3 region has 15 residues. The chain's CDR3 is CASREPGSFNYGYTF.

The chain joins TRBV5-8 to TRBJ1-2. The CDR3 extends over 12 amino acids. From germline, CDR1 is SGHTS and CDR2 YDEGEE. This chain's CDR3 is CASSLSHYGYTF.

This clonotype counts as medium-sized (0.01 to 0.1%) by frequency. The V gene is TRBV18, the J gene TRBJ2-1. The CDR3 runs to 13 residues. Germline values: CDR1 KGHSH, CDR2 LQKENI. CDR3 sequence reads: CASSVGYGNEQFF. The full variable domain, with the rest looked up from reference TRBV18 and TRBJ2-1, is NAGVMQNPRHLVRRRGQEARLRCSPMKGHSHVYWYRQLPEEGLKFMVYLQKENIIDESGMPKERFSAEFPKEGPSILRIQQVVRGDSAAYFCASSVGYGNEQFFGPGTRLTVL.

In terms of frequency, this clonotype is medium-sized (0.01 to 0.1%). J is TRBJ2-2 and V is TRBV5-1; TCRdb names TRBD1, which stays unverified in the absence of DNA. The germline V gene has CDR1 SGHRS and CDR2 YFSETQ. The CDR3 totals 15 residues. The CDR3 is CASSLGQGNTGELFF.

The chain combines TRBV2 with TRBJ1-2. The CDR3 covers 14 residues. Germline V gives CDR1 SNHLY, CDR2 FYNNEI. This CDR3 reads CAVGRNANYYGYTF.